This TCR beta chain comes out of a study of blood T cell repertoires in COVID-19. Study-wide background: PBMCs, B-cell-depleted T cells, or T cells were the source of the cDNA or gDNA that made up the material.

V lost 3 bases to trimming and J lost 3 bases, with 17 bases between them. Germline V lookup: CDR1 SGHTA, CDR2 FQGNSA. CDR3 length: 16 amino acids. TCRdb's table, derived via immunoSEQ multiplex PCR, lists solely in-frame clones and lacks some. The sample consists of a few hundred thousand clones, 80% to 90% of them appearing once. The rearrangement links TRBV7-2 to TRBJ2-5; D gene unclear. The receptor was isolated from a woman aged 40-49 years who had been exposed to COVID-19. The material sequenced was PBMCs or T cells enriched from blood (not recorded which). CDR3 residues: CASSFPSGFAEETQYF. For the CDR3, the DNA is TGTGCCAGCAGCTTCCCCTCTGGTTTCGCGGAAGAGACCCAGTACTTC.